This T cell receptor beta chain was recovered during a study of shared clonotypes between healthy human individuals. Study-level findings and limits: The represented genetic and exposure-history diversity was limited by the small number of donors. Estimated clonotype richness was generally higher in naive than memory subsets.

This table comes from immunoSEQ multiplex PCR, and its TCRdb copy is limited to in-frame clones, with some not included. The repertoire holds approximately 2,200,000 clones, with roughly 91% as singletons. Naive CD8 populations comprised CD45RO-negative cells positively selected for CCR7, excluding terminally differentiated effector memory CD45RA+ cells. Caucasian adults residing in Nashville, Tennessee made up all the donors. A word on this clone: Its specificity is unknown.

The receptor comes from a man aged 18 to 29 in good health. Some clones in this sample may be carry-over from other donors' samples. Sample: naive CD8+ T cells from PBMCs.

The CDR3 sequence is CASSSLEGWYEQYF. CDR3 DNA sequence: TGTGCCAGCAGCTCCCTTGAAGGGTGGTACGAGCAGTACTTC. The genes are TRBV7-9 and TRBJ2-7, with D uncertain. CDR1 SEHNR and CDR2 FQNEAQ come from the germline V gene (reference sequence). This CDR3 has 14 amino acids. V gave up 4 bases and J gave up 4 bases, with 14 bases separating them.